This T cell receptor (beta chain) was identified in a study of PD-1 blockade in classical Hodgkin lymphoma. The study's findings and limits: The origin of the repertoire differences remains undefined, with disease activity or prior therapy as possible causes. Baseline diversity was lower in partial responders and progressors than complete responders.

Regarding time point: cycle 4 day 1 (C4D1), after 6 weeks of nivolumab. No patient escaped relapse after autologous stem cell transplantation, and brentuximab vedotin exposure varied. Through magnetic negative selection, CD8+ T cells were separated from PBMCs that had been thawed. Complete response, partial response or progressive disease was each patient's best response. Patients were dosed intravenously with nivolumab at 3 mg/kg every 2 weeks. On this clone itself: Its specificity is not known.

Sequenced by immunoSEQ multiplex PCR; TCRdb stores in-frame clones only, minus some. This sample has 12,000 or so clones, with roughly 85% found just once. This TCR was sampled from a human donor with classical Hodgkin lymphoma. The donor label of this sample is uncertain. The sample here was CD8+ T cells from blood, taken before the fourth cycle of nivolumab.

CDR3 sequence: CASSLGLDPFQETQYF. CDR3 sequence (DNA): TGTGCCAGCAGCTTAGGACTAGACCCCTTCCAAGAGACCCAGTACTTC. The rearrangement joins TRBV11-2 to TRBJ2-5; the D gene is possibly TRBD2 (6 bases). The V gene lost 1 base and the J gene lost 1 base, with 13 bases spanning the gap. The CDR3 length is 16 residues. CDR1 is SGHAT, CDR2 FQNNGV, per germline. Filled out from reference TRBV11-2 and TRBJ2-5, the complete variable domain reads EAGVAQSPRYKIIEKRQSVAFWCNPISGHATLYWYQQILGQGPKLLIQFQNNGVVDDSQLPKDRFSAERLKGVDSTLKIQPAKLEDSAVYLCASSLGLDPFQETQYFGPGTRLLVL.